This T cell receptor (beta chain) originates from a study of blood T cell repertoires in COVID-19. Background on the study: Specimens from acute and convalescent COVID-19 originated in the United States, Italy and Spain. PBMCs, B-cell-depleted T cells, or T cells provided the cDNA or gDNA that made up the material.

Per the study methods: Using reference gene primer amplification, nucleated cell counts were estimated. Data came from immunoSEQ multiplex PCR; TCRdb stores just in-frame clones and leaves some out. V, J and clone size are those of that table, while D and trimming were read from the DNA. The table shows approximately 250,000 clones, with roughly 86% occurring only once. The length of the CDR3 is 14 residues. Germline lookup yields CDR1 SEHNR and CDR2 FQNEAQ (reference sequence). V lost 7 bases, J lost 5 bases, and 9 bases stayed unmatched. The source of this sequence is a woman in her sixties or seventies who had recovered from COVID-19. Sequencing was done on a sample of peripheral blood. The chain recombines TRBV7-9 with TRBJ1-1; 8 bases are shared with TRBD1. CDR3 coding DNA: TGTGCCAGCAACTACGGACAGGGTGGGACTGAAGCTTTCTTT. It is translated as CASNYGQGGTEAFF.